This note documents a single TCR beta chain sequence. Antigen unknown. The V segment lost 8 bases and the J segment 3 bases; nucleotides outside the gene matches: 9. The germline V gene has CDR1 LNHNV and CDR2 YYDKDF (reference sequence). The CDR3 runs to 15 residues. The sample originates from a study of shared clonotypes between healthy human individuals. Study conclusions and caveats: Incompleteness in sorted-subset sequencing, despite large depth, was shown by rarefaction.

Profiling relied on immunoSEQ multiplex PCR, and the TCRdb table lists in-frame clones only, not all of them. The repertoire holds around 690,000 clones, with about 90% as singletons. The receptor's source is a man between 18 and 35 years old in good health. Some clones in this sample may be carry-over from other donors' samples. The chain is built from TRBV15 and TRBJ2-2, with 7 bases identical to TRBD1. Sample: memory CD8+ T cells from PBMCs. This sample's subset: CD45RO+ cells pooled with CCR7-negative TemRA cells. The CDR3 DNA reads as TGTGCCACCTCGACCCGACAGGGCGACACCGGGGAGCTGTTTTTT. It yields the protein CATSTRQGDTGELFF.